The clone carrying this T cell receptor (beta chain) was detected only a few times. Its cognate antigen is unknown. This sample was included in a study of beta chain features in type 1 diabetes. CDR1 is GTSNPN, CDR2 SVGIG, per germline (reference sequence). The J segment lost 14 bases and the V segment lost 1 base, leaving 6 bases of the junction unmatched. This CDR3 has 11 amino acids. The isolated RNA, all of it, was reverse transcribed, so expressed TCRB transcripts were what got sequenced. TCRdb's table, derived via immunoSEQ multiplex PCR, lists solely in-frame clones and lacks some. The table records over 200,000 clones, around 9.9% of them present only once. Study-wide findings and caveats: Shortening that was moderate but significant affected the TCRB CDR3s of Type 1 diabetes patients in all four CD4+ subsets.

This sequence originates from a man younger than 40 with type 1 diabetes. The chain carries TRBV30 and TRBJ2-3; 7 bases map to TRBD1. Source material: naive CD4+ T cells from blood. CDR3 loop: CAWSGTGLRYF. The CDR3 coding sequence is TGTGCCTGGAGTGGGACAGGTCTCCGGTATTTT. The full variable domain, its missing parts supplied by reference TRBV30 and TRBJ2-3, is SQTIHQWPATLVQPVGSPLSLECTVEGTSNPNLYWYRQAAGRGLQLLFYSVGIGQISSEVPQNLSASRPQDRQFILSSKKLLLSDSGFYLCAWSGTGLRYFGPGTRLTVL.